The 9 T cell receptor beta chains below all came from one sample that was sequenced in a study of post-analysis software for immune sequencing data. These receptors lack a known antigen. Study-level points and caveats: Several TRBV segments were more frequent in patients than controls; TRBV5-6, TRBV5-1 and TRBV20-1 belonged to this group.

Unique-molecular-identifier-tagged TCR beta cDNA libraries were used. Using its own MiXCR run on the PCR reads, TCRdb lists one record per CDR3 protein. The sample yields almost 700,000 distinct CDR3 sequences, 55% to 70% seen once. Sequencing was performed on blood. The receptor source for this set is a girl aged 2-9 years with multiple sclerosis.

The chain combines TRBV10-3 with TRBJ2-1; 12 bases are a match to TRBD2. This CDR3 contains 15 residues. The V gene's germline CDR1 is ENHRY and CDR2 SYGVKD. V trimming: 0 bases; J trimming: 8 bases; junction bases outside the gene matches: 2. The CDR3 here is CAISESLAGGHEQFF. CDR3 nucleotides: TGTGCCATCAGTGAGTCACTAGCGGGGGGTCATGAGCAGTTCTTC.

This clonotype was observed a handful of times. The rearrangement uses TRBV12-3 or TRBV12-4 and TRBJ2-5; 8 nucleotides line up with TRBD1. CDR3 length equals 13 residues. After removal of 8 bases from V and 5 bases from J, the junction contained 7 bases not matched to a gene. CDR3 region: CASGDRGRETQYF. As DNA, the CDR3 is TGTGCCAGCGGCGACAGGGGCAGGGAGACCCAGTACTTC.

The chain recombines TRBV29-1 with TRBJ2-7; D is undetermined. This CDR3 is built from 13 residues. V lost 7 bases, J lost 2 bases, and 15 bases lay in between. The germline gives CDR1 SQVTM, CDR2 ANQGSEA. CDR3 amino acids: CSASDTLPYEQYF. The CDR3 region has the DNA TGCAGCGCGAGCGACACCCTTCCCTACGAGCAGTACTTC.

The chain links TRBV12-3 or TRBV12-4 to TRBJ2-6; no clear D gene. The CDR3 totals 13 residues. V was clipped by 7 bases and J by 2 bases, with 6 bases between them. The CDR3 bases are TGTGCCAGCAACAACCCTGGGGCCAACGTCCTGACTTTC. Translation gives CASNNPGANVLTF.

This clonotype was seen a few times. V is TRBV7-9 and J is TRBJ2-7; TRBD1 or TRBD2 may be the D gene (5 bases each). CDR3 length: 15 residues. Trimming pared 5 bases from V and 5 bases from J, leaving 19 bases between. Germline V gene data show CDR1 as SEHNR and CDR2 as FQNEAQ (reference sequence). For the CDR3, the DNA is TGTGCCAGCAGCCCCTCCGGGACCCTTTGGGACGAGCAGTACTTC. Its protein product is CASSPSGTLWDEQYF.

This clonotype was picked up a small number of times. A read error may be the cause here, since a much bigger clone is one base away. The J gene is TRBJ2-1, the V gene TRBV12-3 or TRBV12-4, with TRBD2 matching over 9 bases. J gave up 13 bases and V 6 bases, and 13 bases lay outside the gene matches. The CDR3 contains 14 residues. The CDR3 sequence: CASSYGTSKETQFF. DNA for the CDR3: TGTGCCAGCAGCTATGGGACTAGCAAAGAGACCCAGTTCTTC.

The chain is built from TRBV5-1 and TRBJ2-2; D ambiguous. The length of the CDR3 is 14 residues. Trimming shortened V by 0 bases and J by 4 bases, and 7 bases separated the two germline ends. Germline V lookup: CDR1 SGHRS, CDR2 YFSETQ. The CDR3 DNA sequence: TGCGCCAGCAGCTTGGTTACGGGCACCGGGGAGCTGTTTTTT. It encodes CASSLVTGTGELFF.

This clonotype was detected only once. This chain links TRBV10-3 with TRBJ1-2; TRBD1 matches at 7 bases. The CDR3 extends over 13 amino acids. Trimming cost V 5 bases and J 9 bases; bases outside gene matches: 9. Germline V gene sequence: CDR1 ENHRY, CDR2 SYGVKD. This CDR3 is CAISTTGEYRYTF. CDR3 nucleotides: TGTGCCATCAGTACCACAGGGGAGTATCGCTACACCTTC.

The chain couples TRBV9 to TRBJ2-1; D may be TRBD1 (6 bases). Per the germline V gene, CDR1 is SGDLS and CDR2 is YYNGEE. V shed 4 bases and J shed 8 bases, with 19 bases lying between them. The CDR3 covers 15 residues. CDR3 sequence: CASSPMGRGLHEQFF. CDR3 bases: TGTGCCAGCAGCCCCATGGGCAGGGGATTGCATGAGCAGTTCTTC.